This is a list of T cell receptor beta chains from one sample in a study of blood T cell repertoires in COVID-19. The data were produced by immunoSEQ multiplex PCR, yet TCRdb's version contains in-frame clones alone and is incomplete. This sample has 28,000 or so clones, with around 81% found just once. Input material: peripheral blood. The receptors come from a man between 65 and 80 years old with acute or convalescent COVID-19. The CDR3 runs from the conserved cysteine through the conserved F or W. Each record gives: V gene, D gene, clone size, J gene, CDR3 DNA, CDR3 protein. The D gene is left open where the match is weak. Size is stated for part of the rows, as once, few or many counts, or as a class when the clone is expanded.

>TRBV24-1|TRBD2|-|TRBJ2-3
TGTGCCACCCTCGAAGTAGCGGGGGCCGCCGATACGCAGTATTTT
CATLEVAGAADTQYF
>TRBV5-1|TRBD1|-|TRBJ2-2
TGCGCCAGCAGCCGACAGGGTAACACCGGGGAGCTGTTTTTT
CASSRQGNTGELFF
>TRBV30|TRBD1|once|TRBJ1-1
TGTGCCTGGGAAAACAGGGGCCGGACTGAAGCTTTCTTT
CAWENRGRTEAFF
>TRBV6-1|-|-|TRBJ2-1
TGTGCCAGCAGTGAAGACAGGACCCTCGAGGAGCAGTTCTTC
CASSEDRTLEEQFF
>TRBV7-9|TRBD1|-|TRBJ1-2
TGTGCCAGCAGCTTCAACAGGGGGAACTATGGCTACACCTTC
CASSFNRGNYGYTF
>TRBV11-2|-|-|TRBJ2-5
TGTGCCAGCAGCTTATGGGGGGGGCGAGAGACCCAGTACTTC
CASSLWGGRETQYF
>TRBV7-6|TRBD1|large|TRBJ2-7
TGTGCCAGCAGCTTACCGGACCGGGACAGCTCCTACGAGCAGTACTTC
CASSLPDRDSSYEQYF
>TRBV6-5|-|-|TRBJ1-1
TGTGCCAGCAGCCACCACCGGGACATTGAAACTGAAGCTTTCTTT
CASSHHRDIETEAFF
>TRBV4-1|TRBD2|-|TRBJ2-7
TGCGCCAGCAGCCAACCCGGGACTACTCCCTACGAGCAGTACTTC
CASSQPGTTPYEQYF
>TRBV29-1|TRBD1|-|TRBJ1-1
TGCAGCGTTGAAGAGCAGGGGGCTGAAGCTTTCTTT
CSVEEQGAEAFF
>TRBV3-1/TRBV3-2|-|-|TRBJ2-3
TGTGCCAGCAGCCAAGAAGCAGGGGCTGGCACAGATACGCAGTATTTT
CASSQEAGAGTDTQYF
>TRBV5-5|-|-|TRBJ1-2
TGTGCCAGCAGCTTGGATCCAGACTATGGCTACACCTTC
CASSLDPDYGYTF
>TRBV19|TRBD1|-|TRBJ1-6
TGTGCCAGTAGTACCCGGACAGGAGGGACCTTCTCCTATAATTCACCCCTCCACTTT
CASSTRTGGTFSYNSPLHF
>TRBV14|-|-|TRBJ1-2
TGTGCCAGCAGTCTAGGGGGAAACTATGGCTACACCTTC
CASSLGGNYGYTF
>TRBV2|TRBD2|-|TRBJ2-7
TGTGCCAGCAGTCGGACTAGCGGGGGTTTCTACGAGCAGTACTTC
CASSRTSGGFYEQYF
>TRBV16|-|-|TRBJ1-3
TGTGCCAGCAGCACGGGTGGGGCCTCCGGAAACACCATATATTTT
CASSTGGASGNTIYF
>TRBV6-1|TRBD1|-|TRBJ1-5
TGTGCCAGCAGTGAAGCAGGGACAGCCTATAGCAATCAGCCCCAGCATTTT
CASSEAGTAYSNQPQHF
>TRBV6-6|-|-|TRBJ2-1
TGTGCCAGCAGCCCTACTAGCATCAATGAGCAGTTCTTC
CASSPTSINEQFF
>TRBV29-1|-|-|TRBJ1-1
TGCAGTGTCCAAGAGGGGGTTGTGGAAGCTTTCTTT
CSVQEGVVEAFF
>TRBV10-2|TRBD1|-|TRBJ1-2
TGCGCCAGCAGTGAGAGGGACAGGGAAAGTGGCTACACCTTC
CASSERDRESGYTF
>TRBV19|TRBD2|-|TRBJ2-1
TGTGCCAGTAGTATAGATCCCCTAGCGGGAGTGGTTAATGAGCAGTTCTTC
CASSIDPLAGVVNEQFF
>TRBV19|TRBD1|-|TRBJ2-1
TGTGCCAGTATTCCAGGGGGCAACTACAATGAGCAGTTCTTC
CASIPGGNYNEQFF
>TRBV2|-|-|TRBJ2-1
TGTGCCAGCAGTGAAAATCTGCCCGGTGAGCAGTTCTTC
CASSENLPGEQFF
>TRBV30|-|-|TRBJ1-3
TGTGCCTGGAGTCCCACAGGGCTTTCAGGAAACACCATATATTTT
CAWSPTGLSGNTIYF
>TRBV7-2|-|-|TRBJ2-3
TGTGCCAGCAGCTTAGAACAGGGCCCAGATACGCAGTATTTT
CASSLEQGPDTQYF
>TRBV12-5|-|-|TRBJ2-7
TGTGCTAGTGGTCTACCTAGAGGGGGAGGGGACGAGCAGTACTTC
CASGLPRGGGDEQYF
>TRBV3-1/TRBV3-2|-|-|TRBJ2-7
TGTGCCAGCAGCCAAATCGGAGGGGACGAGCAGTACTTC
CASSQIGGDEQYF
>TRBV18|-|-|TRBJ1-3
TGTGCCAGCTCACCACGTACCAGGGGATCTGGAAACACCATATATTTT
CASSPRTRGSGNTIYF
>TRBV3-1/TRBV3-2|-|-|TRBJ2-4
TGTGCCAGCAGCCAAGATCGCGGGGAGCCAAACATTCAGTACTTC
CASSQDRGEPNIQYF
>TRBV9|TRBD1|-|TRBJ2-1
TGTGCCAGCAGCACGGGACAGTCCTGGGATGAGCAGTTCTTC
CASSTGQSWDEQFF
>TRBV12-5|-|-|TRBJ1-5
TGTGCTAGTTCTCAGGGTAATCAGCCCCAGCATTTT
CASSQGNQPQHF
>TRBV2|-|-|TRBJ1-2
TGTGCCAGCACCCCCGAAGGCAGGGGTTATGGCTACACCTTC
CASTPEGRGYGYTF
>TRBV12-5|TRBD2|-|TRBJ2-7
TGTGCTAGTGGTACTGGGACCGGGAGGAGCGAGCAGTACTTC
CASGTGTGRSEQYF
>TRBV5-4|TRBD1|-|TRBJ1-2
TGTGCCAGCAGCTCGACAGGGAGGTATGGCTACACCTTC
CASSSTGRYGYTF
>TRBV7-2|-|-|TRBJ2-5
TGTGCCAGCAGCTCTAGCCCAGCCCTGGGCCAGTACTTC
CASSSSPALGQYF
>TRBV5-4|TRBD2|-|TRBJ2-2
TGTGCCAGCAGCTCCGGCGGGAGGACTAACACCGGGGAGCTGTTTTTT
CASSSGGRTNTGELFF
>TRBV29-1|TRBD1|-|TRBJ2-5
TGCAGCGTCGGCAGGGACAGCGAAGAGACCCAGTACTTC
CSVGRDSEETQYF
>TRBV6-4|-|-|TRBJ1-1
TGTGCCAGCAGTGACTCCCAGGGCACTGAAGCTTTCTTT
CASSDSQGTEAFF
>TRBV7-6|-|-|TRBJ1-3
TGTGCCAGCAGCTCAATCAGCTCTGGAAACACCATATATTTT
CASSSISSGNTIYF
>TRBV6-1|-|-|TRBJ1-3
TGTGCCAGCAGTGACTTAACAGGGACCCACTCTGGAAACACCATATATTTT
CASSDLTGTHSGNTIYF
>TRBV28|TRBD1|-|TRBJ2-7
TGTGCCAGCGTTGGGACAGGTCGCGAGCAGTACTTC
CASVGTGREQYF